Sequencing of this T cell receptor beta chain was carried out in a study of blood T cells in healthy people across ages. A J-beta primer mix and a sample-barcoded 5' primer were used in a second PCR of roughly 6 to 11 cycles. TCRdb fed the 5' RACE reads into MiXCR, producing one record per CDR3 protein. The data contain 600,000 to 850,000 distinct CDR3 sequences, 20% to 25% of them singletons. This CDR3 has 15 amino acids. The germline CDR1 and CDR2 sequences are SGHRS and YFSETQ. Trimming cost V 3 bases and J 0 bases, with 11 bases left between them. These data were likewise used in another study, on T cells of mothers and their children.

This TCR was recovered from a boy aged 5-17 years in good health. The source material was blood. The V gene is TRBV5-1, the J gene TRBJ2-3; D not certain. The CDR3 DNA reads TGCGCCAGCAGCTCATCCCCGGCGAGCACAGATACGCAGTATTTT. As protein: CASSSSPASTDTQYF. Based on the CDR3 plus reference TRBV5-1 and TRBJ2-3, the full variable domain is KAGVTQTPRYLIKTRGQQVTLSCSPISGHRSVSWYQQTPGQGLQFLFEYFSETQRNKGNFPGRFSGRQFSNSRSEMNVSTLELGDSALYLCASSSSPASTDTQYFGPGTRLTVL.